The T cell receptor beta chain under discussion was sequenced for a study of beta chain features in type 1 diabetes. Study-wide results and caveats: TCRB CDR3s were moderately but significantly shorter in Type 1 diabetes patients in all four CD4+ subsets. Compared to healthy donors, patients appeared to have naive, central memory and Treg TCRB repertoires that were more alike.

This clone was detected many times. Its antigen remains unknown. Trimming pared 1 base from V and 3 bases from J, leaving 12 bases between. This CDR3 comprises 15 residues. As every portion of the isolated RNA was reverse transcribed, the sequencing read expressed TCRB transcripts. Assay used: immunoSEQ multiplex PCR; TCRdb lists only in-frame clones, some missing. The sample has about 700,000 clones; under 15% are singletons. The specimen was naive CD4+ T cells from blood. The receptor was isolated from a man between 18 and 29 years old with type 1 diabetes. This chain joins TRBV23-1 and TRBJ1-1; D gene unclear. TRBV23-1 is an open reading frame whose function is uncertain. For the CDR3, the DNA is TGCGCCAGCAGTCAATGCCGGAGTCTAGACACTGAAGCTTTCTTT. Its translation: CASSQCRSLDTEAFF.